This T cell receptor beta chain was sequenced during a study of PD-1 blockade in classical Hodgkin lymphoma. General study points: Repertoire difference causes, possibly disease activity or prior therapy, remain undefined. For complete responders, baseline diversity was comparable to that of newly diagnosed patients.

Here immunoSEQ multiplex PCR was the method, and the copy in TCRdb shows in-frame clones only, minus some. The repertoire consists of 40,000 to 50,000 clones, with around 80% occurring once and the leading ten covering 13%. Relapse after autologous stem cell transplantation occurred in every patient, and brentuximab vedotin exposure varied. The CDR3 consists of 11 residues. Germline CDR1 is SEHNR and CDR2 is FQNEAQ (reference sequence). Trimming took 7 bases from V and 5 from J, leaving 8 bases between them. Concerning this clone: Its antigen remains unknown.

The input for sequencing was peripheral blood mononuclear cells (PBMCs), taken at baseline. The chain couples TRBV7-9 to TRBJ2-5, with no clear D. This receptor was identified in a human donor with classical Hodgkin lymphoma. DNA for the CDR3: TGTGCCAGCACCCAAGGGGAGACCCAGTACTTC. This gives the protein CASTQGETQYF.